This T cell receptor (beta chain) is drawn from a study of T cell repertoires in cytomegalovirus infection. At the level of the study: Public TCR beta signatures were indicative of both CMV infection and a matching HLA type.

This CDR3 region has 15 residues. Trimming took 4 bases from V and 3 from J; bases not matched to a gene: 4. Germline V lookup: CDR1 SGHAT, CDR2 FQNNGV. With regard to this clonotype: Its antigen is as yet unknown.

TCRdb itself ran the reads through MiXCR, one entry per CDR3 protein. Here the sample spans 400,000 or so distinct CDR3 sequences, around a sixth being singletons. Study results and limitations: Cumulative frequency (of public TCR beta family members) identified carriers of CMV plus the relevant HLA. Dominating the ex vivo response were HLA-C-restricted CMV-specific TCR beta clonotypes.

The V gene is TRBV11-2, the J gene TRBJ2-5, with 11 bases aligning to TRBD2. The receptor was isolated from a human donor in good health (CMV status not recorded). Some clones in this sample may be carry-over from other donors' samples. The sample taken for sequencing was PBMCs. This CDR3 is CASSWGLAEEETQYF. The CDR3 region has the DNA TGTGCCAGCAGCTGGGGACTAGCGGAGGAAGAGACCCAGTACTTC.